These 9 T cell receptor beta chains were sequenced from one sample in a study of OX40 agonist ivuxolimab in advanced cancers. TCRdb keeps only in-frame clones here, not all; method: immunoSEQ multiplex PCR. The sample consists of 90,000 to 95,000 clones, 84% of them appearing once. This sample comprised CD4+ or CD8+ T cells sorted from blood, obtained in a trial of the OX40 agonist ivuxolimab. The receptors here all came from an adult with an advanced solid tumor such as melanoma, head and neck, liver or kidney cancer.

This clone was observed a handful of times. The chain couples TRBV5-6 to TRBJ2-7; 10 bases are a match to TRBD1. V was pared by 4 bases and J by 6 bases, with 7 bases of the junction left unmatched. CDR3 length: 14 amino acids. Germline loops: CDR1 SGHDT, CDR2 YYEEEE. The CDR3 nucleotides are TGTGCCAGCAGCCGCGGGACAGGGGTCGGCGAGCAGTACTTC. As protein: CASSRGTGVGEQYF.

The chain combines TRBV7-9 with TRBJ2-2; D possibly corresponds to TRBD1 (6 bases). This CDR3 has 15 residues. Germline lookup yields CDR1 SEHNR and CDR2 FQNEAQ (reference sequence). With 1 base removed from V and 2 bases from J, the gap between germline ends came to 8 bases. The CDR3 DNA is TGTGCCAGCAGCTTAGGGGACACTAACACCGGGGAGCTGTTTTTT. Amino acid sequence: CASSLGDTNTGELFF.

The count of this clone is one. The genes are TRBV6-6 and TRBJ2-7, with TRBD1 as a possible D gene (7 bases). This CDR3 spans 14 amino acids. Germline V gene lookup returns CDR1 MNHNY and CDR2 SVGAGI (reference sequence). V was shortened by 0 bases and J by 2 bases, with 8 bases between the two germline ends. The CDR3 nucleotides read TGTGCCAGCAGTTACTCCAGGGGGGCCTACGAGCAGTACGTC. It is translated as CASSYSRGAYEQYV.

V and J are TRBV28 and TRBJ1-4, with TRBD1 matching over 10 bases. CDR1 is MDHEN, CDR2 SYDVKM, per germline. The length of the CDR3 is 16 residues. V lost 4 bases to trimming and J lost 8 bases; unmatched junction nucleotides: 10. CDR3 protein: CASSSPSGTGVEKLFF. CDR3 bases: TGTGCCAGCAGTTCCCCCTCCGGGACAGGGGTAGAAAAACTGTTTTTT.

The DNA of the CDR3 is TGTGCCAGTAGTTCCGGGACAGGGGCGACTTCTGGAAACACCATATATTTT. This sequence encodes CASSSGTGATSGNTIYF. J is TRBJ1-3 and V is TRBV19; 10 bases fit TRBD1. The germline gives CDR1 LNHDA, CDR2 SQIVND (reference sequence). CDR3 size: 17 residues. Trimming cost V 5 bases and J 1 base; bases outside gene matches: 8.

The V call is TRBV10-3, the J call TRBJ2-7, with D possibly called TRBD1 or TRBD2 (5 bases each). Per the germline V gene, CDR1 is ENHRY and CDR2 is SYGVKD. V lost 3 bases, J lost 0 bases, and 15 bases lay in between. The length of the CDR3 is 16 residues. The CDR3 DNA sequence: TGTGCCATCAGTGATTTCCGGGACGGGTTCTCCTACGAGCAGTACTTC. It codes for CAISDFRDGFSYEQYF.

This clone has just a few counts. The CDR3, as DNA: TGTGCCAGCACGGGGCACAATGAGCAGTTCTTC. Protein: CASTGHNEQFF. The chain has TRBV6-6 and TRBJ2-1; D may correspond to TRBD1 or TRBD2 (5 bases each). CDR3 length: 11 amino acids. Germline CDR1 is MNHNY and CDR2 is SVGAGI (reference sequence). V was trimmed by 7 bases and J by 5 bases, leaving 6 bases between them.

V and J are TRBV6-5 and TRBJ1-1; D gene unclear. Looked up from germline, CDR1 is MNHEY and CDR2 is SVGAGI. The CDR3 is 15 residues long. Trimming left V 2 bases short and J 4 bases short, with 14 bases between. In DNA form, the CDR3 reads TGTGCCAGCAGTTACCTTTTTGATTCAGTCACTGAAGCTTTCTTT. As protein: CASSYLFDSVTEAFF.

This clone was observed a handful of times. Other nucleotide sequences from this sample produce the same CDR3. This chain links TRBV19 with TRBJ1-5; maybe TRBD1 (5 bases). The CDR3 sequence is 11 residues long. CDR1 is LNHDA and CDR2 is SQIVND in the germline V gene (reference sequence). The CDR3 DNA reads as TGTGCGGGGGGATTCAATCAGCCCCAGCATTTT. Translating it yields CAGGFNQPQHF.